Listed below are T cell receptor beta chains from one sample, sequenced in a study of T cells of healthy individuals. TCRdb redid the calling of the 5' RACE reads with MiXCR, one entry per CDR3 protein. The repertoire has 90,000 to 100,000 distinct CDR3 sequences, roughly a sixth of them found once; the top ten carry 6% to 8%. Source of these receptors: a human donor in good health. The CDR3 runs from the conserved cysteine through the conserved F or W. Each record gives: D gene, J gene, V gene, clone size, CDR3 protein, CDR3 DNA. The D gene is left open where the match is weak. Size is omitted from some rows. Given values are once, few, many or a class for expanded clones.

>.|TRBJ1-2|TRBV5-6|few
CASSLVTVYGYTF
TGTGCCAGCAGCTTGGTGACGGTCTATGGCTACACCTTC
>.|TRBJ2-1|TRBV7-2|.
CASSLALTGIYNEQFF
TGTGCCAGCAGCTTAGCGTTAACGGGGATCTACAATGAGCAGTTCTTC
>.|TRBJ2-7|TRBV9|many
CASSGGTSYEQYF
TGTGCCAGCAGCGGCGGCACGTCCTACGAGCAGTACTTC
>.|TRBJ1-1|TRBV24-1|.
CATSGGGEAFF
TGTGCCACCTCCGGCGGAGGGGAAGCTTTCTTT
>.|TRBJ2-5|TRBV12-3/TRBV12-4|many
CASSLRFRETQYF
TGTGCCAGCAGTTTAAGGTTCCGGGAGACCCAGTACTTC
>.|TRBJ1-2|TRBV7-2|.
CASSHTNGYTF
TGTGCCAGCAGCCACACTAATGGCTACACCTTC
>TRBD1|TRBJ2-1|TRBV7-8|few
CASSRDRVREQFF
TGTGCCAGCAGCCGGGACAGGGTCCGGGAGCAGTTCTTC
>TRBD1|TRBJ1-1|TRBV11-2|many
CASSLDRVATEAFF
TGTGCCAGCAGCCTAGACAGGGTGGCAACTGAAGCTTTCTTT
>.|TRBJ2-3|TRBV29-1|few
CSVGVRVGTDTQYF
TGCAGCGTTGGGGTCAGGGTGGGGACAGATACGCAGTATTTT
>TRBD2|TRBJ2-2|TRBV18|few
CASSPGAGGLRTGELFF
TGTGCCAGCTCACCAGGAGCGGGAGGTTTACGAACCGGGGAGCTGTTTTTT
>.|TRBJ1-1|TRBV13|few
CASGSRGTEAFF
TGTGCCAGCGGGAGCCGGGGCACTGAAGCTTTCTTT
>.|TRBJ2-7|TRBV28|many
CASSLTQAYEQYF
TGTGCCAGCAGTTTGACCCAGGCCTACGAGCAGTACTTC
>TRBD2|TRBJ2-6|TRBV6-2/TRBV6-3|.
CASNLAGGSGANVLTF
TGTGCCAGCAATCTAGCGGGAGGCTCTGGGGCCAACGTCCTGACTTTC
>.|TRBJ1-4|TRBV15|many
CATRQGPNEKLFF
TGTGCCACCAGACAGGGCCCGAATGAAAAACTGTTTTTT
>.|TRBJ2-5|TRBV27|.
CASSPPAEETQYF
TGTGCCAGCAGTCCCCCAGCGGAAGAGACCCAGTACTTC
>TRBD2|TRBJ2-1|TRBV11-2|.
CASSYGTISGRNEQFF
TGTGCCAGCAGTTACGGAACGATTAGCGGGAGGAATGAGCAGTTCTTC